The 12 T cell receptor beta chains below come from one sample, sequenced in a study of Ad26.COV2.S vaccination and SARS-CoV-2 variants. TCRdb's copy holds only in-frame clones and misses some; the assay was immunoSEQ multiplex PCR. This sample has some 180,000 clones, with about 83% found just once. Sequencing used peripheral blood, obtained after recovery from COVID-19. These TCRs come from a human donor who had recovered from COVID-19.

The CDR3 bases are TGTGCCAGCAGTTTAGCAGGGCTCCAATCTGGGGCCAACGTCCTGACTTTC. Translation gives CASSLAGLQSGANVLTF. The genes are TRBV27 and TRBJ2-6; D is possibly TRBD1 (5 bases). V shed 2 bases and J shed 1 base, with 12 bases lying between them. The CDR3 has 17 amino acids. The germline V gene encodes CDR1 MNHEY and CDR2 SMNVEV (reference sequence).

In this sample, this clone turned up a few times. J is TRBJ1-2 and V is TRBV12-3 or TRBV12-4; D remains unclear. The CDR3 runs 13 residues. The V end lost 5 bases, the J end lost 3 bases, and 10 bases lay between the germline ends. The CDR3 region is CASSPGPDYGYTF. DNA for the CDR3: TGTGCCAGCAGTCCCGGGCCCGACTATGGCTACACCTTC.

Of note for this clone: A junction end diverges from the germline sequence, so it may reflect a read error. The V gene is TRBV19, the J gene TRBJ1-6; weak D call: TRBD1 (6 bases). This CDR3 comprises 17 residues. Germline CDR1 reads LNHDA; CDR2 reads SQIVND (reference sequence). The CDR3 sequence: CASSTLPGQSFNSPLHF. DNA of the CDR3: TGTGCCAGTAGTACGCTCCCCGGACAGTCCTTTAATTCACCCCTCCACTTT.

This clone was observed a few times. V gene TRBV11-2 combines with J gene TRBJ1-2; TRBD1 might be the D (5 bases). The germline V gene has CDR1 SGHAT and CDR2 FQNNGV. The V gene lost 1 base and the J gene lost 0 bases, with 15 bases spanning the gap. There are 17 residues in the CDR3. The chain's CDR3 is CASSLGQGRPANYGYTF. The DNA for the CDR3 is TGTGCCAGCAGCTTAGGTCAGGGACGACCCGCTAACTATGGCTACACCTTC.

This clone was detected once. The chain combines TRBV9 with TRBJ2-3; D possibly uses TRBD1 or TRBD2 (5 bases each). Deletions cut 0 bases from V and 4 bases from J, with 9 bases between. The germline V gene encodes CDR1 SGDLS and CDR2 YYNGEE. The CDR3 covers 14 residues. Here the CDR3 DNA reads TGTGCCAGCAGCGTAGATGTGGGGGCAGATACGCAGTATTTT. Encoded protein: CASSVDVGADTQYF.

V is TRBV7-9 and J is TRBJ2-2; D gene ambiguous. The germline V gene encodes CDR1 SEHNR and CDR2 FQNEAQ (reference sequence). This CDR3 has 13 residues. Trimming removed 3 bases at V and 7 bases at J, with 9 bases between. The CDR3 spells CASSLGVSGELFF. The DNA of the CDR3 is TGTGCCAGCAGCTTGGGCGTTAGCGGGGAGCTGTTTTTT.

The CDR3 DNA sequence: TGCGCCAGCAGCTGGCGGTCTGGGGCAGGGCTAGGGAACACTGAAGCTTTCTTT. It is translated as CASSWRSGAGLGNTEAFF. The J gene is TRBJ1-1, the V gene TRBV5-1; TRBD1 might be the D (5 bases). V shed 3 bases and J shed 1 base, with 22 bases lying between them. The CDR3 is made up of 18 amino acids. CDR1 and CDR2 (germline): SGHRS, YFSETQ.

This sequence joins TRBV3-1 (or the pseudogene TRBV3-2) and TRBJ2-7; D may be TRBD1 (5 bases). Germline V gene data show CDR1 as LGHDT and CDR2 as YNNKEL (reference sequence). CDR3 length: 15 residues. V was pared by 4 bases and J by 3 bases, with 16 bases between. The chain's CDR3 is CASSPYDRANYEQYF. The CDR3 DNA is TGTGCCAGCAGCCCCTATGACAGAGCCAACTACGAGCAGTACTTC.

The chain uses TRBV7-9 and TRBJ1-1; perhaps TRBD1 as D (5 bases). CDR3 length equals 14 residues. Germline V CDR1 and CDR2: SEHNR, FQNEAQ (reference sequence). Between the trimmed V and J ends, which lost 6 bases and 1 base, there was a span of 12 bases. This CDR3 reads CASSLQGPNTEAFF. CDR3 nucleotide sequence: TGTGCCAGCAGTCTCCAGGGCCCGAACACTGAAGCTTTCTTT.

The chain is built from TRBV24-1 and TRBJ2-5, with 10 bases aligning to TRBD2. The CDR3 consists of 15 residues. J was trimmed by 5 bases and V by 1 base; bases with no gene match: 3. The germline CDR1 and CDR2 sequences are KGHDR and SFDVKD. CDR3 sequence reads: CATSDFTSGIETQYF. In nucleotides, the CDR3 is TGTGCCACCAGTGATTTTACTAGCGGGATTGAGACCCAGTACTTC.

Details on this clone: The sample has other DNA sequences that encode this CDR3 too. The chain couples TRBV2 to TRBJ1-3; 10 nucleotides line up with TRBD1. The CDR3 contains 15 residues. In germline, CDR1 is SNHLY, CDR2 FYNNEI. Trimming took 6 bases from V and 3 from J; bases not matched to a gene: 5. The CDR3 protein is CASRVTGGGGNTIYF. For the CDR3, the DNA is TGTGCCAGCAGAGTGACAGGGGGCGGTGGAAACACCATATATTTT.

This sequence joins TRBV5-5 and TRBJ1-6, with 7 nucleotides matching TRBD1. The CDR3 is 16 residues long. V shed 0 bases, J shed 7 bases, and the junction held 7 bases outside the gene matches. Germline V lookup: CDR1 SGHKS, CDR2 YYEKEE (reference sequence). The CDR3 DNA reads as TGTGCCAGCAGCTTGGGGGGACAGAGATTCAATTCACCCCTCCACTTT. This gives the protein CASSLGGQRFNSPLHF.